A single sample is the source of the 5 T cell receptor beta chains below, sequenced in a study of glioma-infiltrating T cells (dated by TCRdb to about 2016). The sequencer listed for this sample is Illumina MiSeq. The iRepertoire nested amplicon-rescue multiplex PCR (arm-PCR) platform was used to amplify TCR alpha and beta CDR3 regions from RNA. The public reads were reanalyzed by TCRdb: fastp trimming at Q25, MiXCR alignment, in-frame beta chains only. Each record represents a unique CDR3 protein, reported with the most common genes and DNA among its rows. Counted in this sample were around 170,000 distinct CDR3 sequences; more than 35% of them appeared once. Clones ranked in the top ten supply 5.2% of the sample. Sequenced: glioma tissue, nonneoplastic brain tissue, or PBMCs (not recorded which). The receptors derive from a human donor with low-grade glioma or glioblastoma, undergoing nonglioma brain surgery, or in good health (not recorded which).

A word on this clonotype: This could be a read error, since a much larger clone is one nucleotide away. J is TRBJ2-7 and V is TRBV28, with 7 nucleotides matching TRBD1. J gave up 3 bases and V 6 bases, and 8 bases lay outside the gene matches. This CDR3 is 14 amino acids long. Germline assignment: CDR1 MDHEN and CDR2 SYDVKM. The CDR3 coding sequence is TGTGCCAGCAGCCCCCTACAGGGGATCTACGAGCAGTACTTC. Its translation is CASSPLQGIYEQYF.

The rearrangement joins TRBV19 to TRBJ2-7; 10 positions match TRBD1. Unmatched junction bases numbered 12, after V lost 9 bases and J lost 7 bases. Germline CDR1 LNHDA, CDR2 SQIVND (reference sequence). The CDR3 has 14 amino acids. In nucleotides, the CDR3 is TGTGCCAGCCACAGGACAGGGGGTTACAATGAGCAGTACTTC. This encodes CASHRTGGYNEQYF.

CDR3 in DNA: TGTGCCAGTAGTGCCCCGGGACGGCCTAATGAAAAACTGTTTTTT. It translates to CASSAPGRPNEKLFF. The chain combines TRBV19 with TRBJ1-4; D may be TRBD1 (5 bases). CDR1 is LNHDA and CDR2 is SQIVND in the germline V gene (reference sequence). The CDR3 has 15 amino acids. Deletions cut 5 bases from V and 3 bases from J, with 13 bases between. The full variable domain, in which reference TRBV19 and TRBJ1-4 provide the parts outside the CDR3, is DGGITQSPKYLFRKEGQNVTLSCEQNLNHDAMYWYRQDPGQGLRLIYYSQIVNDFQKGDIAEGYSVSREKKESFPLTVTSAQKNPTAFYLCASSAPGRPNEKLFFGSGTQLSVL.

Many counts were recorded for this clonotype. J is TRBJ2-1 and V is TRBV28, with TRBD2 matching 8 bases. J lost 2 bases, V lost 3 bases, and 3 bases had no gene match. Per the germline V gene, CDR1 is MDHEN and CDR2 is SYDVKM. The CDR3 sequence is 15 residues long. The chain's CDR3 is CASSLVAGTYNEQFF. The CDR3 nucleotides are TGTGCCAGCAGTTTGGTAGCGGGGACCTACAATGAGCAGTTCTTC. Full variable domain (outside the CDR3, taken from reference TRBV28 and TRBJ2-1): DVKVTQSSRYLVKRTGEKVFLECVQDMDHENMFWYRQDPGLGLRLIYFSYDVKMKEKGDIPEGYSVSREKKERFSLILESASTNQTSMYLCASSLVAGTYNEQFFGPGTRLTVL.

This clonotype showed up many times. The V and J genes are TRBV19 and TRBJ1-1; D not certain. The CDR3 has 13 amino acids. V was clipped by 0 bases and J by 8 bases, with 10 bases between them. CDR1 and CDR2 (germline): LNHDA, SQIVND (reference sequence). Here the CDR3 reads CASSIEEGGEAFF. CDR3 DNA: TGTGCCAGTAGTATAGAGGAGGGCGGCGAAGCTTTCTTT.